The 29 T cell receptor beta chains reported below all come from one sample, sequenced in a study of siplizumab effects on memory and regulatory T cells. Measured with immunoSEQ multiplex PCR; TCRdb has only the in-frame clones, and not every one. The table includes roughly 56,000 clones, more than 85% detected once. Specimen: CD8+ T cells sorted from blood. Receptors originate from a human donor in good health.

V and J are TRBV6-5 and TRBJ2-5; D possibly corresponds to TRBD1 (6 bases). V shed 3 bases and J shed 4 bases, with 9 bases lying between them. Germline CDR1 is MNHEY and CDR2 is SVGAGI. The CDR3 is 13 residues long. CDR3 region: CASSYAGAETQYF. DNA for the CDR3: TGTGCCAGCAGTTATGCAGGGGCAGAGACCCAGTACTTC.

This sequence joins TRBV27 and TRBJ2-3, with no clear D. The V end was cut by 3 bases, the J end by 4 bases, with 5 bases between. The CDR3 loop spans 12 amino acids. CDR1 is MNHEY, CDR2 SMNVEV, per germline (reference sequence). This CDR3 is CASSFGSDTQYF. The CDR3 coding sequence is TGTGCCAGCAGTTTCGGCTCAGATACGCAGTATTTT.

The chain is built from TRBV6-5 and TRBJ2-1; no clear D. CDR1 MNHEY and CDR2 SVGAGI come from the germline V gene. Trimming left V 4 bases short and J 3 bases short, with 4 bases between. There are 12 residues in the CDR3. The CDR3 sequence is CASSSVYNEQFF. CDR3 DNA sequence: TGTGCCAGCAGTTCGGTCTACAATGAGCAGTTCTTC.

V gene TRBV7-8 combines with J gene TRBJ1-1; the D is unclear. CDR3 length: 13 amino acids. V shed 1 base and J shed 4 bases, with 7 bases lying between them. Germline V gene lookup returns CDR1 SGHVS and CDR2 FQNEAQ. The CDR3 DNA is TGTGCCAGCAGCTTAGGAAAGGGCACTGAAGCTTTCTTT. Its translation is CASSLGKGTEAFF.

The rearrangement uses TRBV19 and TRBJ2-7, with 11 bases matching TRBD2. This CDR3 region has 15 residues. CDR1 is LNHDA, CDR2 SQIVND, per germline (reference sequence). J gave up 3 bases and V 3 bases, and 4 bases lay outside the gene matches. CDR3: CASSIVLAGDYEQYF. CDR3 bases: TGTGCCAGTAGTATTGTACTAGCGGGGGACTACGAGCAGTACTTC.

The rearrangement joins TRBV7-9 to TRBJ1-1; D gene ambiguous. CDR1 and CDR2 from the germline V gene are SEHNR and FQNEAQ (reference sequence). The CDR3 consists of 13 residues. V lost 1 base and J lost 1, with 4 bases in between. The CDR3 reads CASSLGQNTEAFF. CDR3 DNA sequence: TGTGCCAGCAGCTTAGGGCAGAACACTGAAGCTTTCTTT. The entire variable domain, with the rest obtained from reference TRBV7-9 and TRBJ1-1, is as follows: DTGVSQNPRHKITKRGQNVTFRCDPISEHNRLYWYRQTLGQGPEFLTYFQNEAQLEKSRLLSDRFSAERPKGSFSTLEIQRTEQGDSAMYLCASSLGQNTEAFFGQGTRLTVV.

The chain couples TRBV27 to TRBJ2-5; possible D gene TRBD1, 6 bases. CDR3 length: 17 residues. The germline V and J ends were trimmed by 5 bases and 5 bases, with 24 bases remaining between them. Germline V CDR1 and CDR2: MNHEY, SMNVEV (reference sequence). CDR3 amino acids: CASSRTNRDTFFETQYF. The CDR3 bases are TGTGCCAGCAGTCGGACGAACAGGGATACGTTTTTCGAGACCCAGTACTTC.

The CDR3 is CASSVAGTGATQYF. The CDR3 DNA reads as TGTGCCAGCAGCGTAGCGGGGACAGGGGCGACCCAGTACTTC. The rearrangement uses TRBV9 and TRBJ2-5; TRBD1 agrees at 10 bases. This CDR3 comprises 14 residues. The germline V gene has CDR1 SGDLS and CDR2 YYNGEE. With 0 bases clipped from V and 7 bases from J, the junction kept 3 bases outside the gene matches.

This sequence joins TRBV28 and TRBJ2-5, with 11 bases matching TRBD2. Trimming at V came to 2 bases and at J to 1 base, leaving 3 bases not matched to a gene. The length of the CDR3 is 16 residues. The germline V gene has CDR1 MDHEN and CDR2 SYDVKM. In DNA form, the CDR3 reads TGTGCCAGCAGTTTACTAGCGGGGGGACCCCAAGAGACCCAGTACTTC. Residues: CASSLLAGGPQETQYF. The variable domain in full, completed from reference TRBV28 and TRBJ2-5, reads DVKVTQSSRYLVKRTGEKVFLECVQDMDHENMFWYRQDPGLGLRLIYFSYDVKMKEKGDIPEGYSVSREKKERFSLILESASTNQTSMYLCASSLLAGGPQETQYFGPGTRLLVL.

The chain is built from TRBV7-6 and TRBJ2-3, with 10 bases aligning to TRBD2. With V trimmed by 4 bases and J by 3 bases, 10 bases remained unmatched. Germline CDR1 and CDR2: SGHVS and FNYEAQ. This CDR3 is 17 amino acids long. CDR3 sequence: CASSSYGTSDRTDTQYF. The CDR3 bases are TGTGCCAGCAGCTCGTACGGGACTAGCGATCGGACAGATACGCAGTATTTT.

The genes are TRBV27 and TRBJ1-2, with D possibly matching TRBD1 (6 bases). Looked up from germline, CDR1 is MNHEY and CDR2 is SMNVEV (reference sequence). V was clipped by 3 bases and J by 4 bases, with 12 bases between them. This CDR3 has 14 amino acids. The CDR3 DNA is TGTGCCAGCAGTTTTGGGGGGCTGGCCTATGGCTACACCTTC. Protein: CASSFGGLAYGYTF.

The V gene is TRBV25-1, the J gene TRBJ1-3; D gene uncertain. Germline V lookup: CDR1 MGHDK, CDR2 SYGVNS. Trimming left V 5 bases short and J 4 bases short, with 9 bases between. This CDR3 has 13 residues. The CDR3 loop is CASSRGWGNTIYF. The CDR3 nucleotides are TGTGCCAGCAGTAGAGGGTGGGGAAACACCATATATTTT.

Concerning this clone: Different DNA sequences within this sample yield the same CDR3. The V and J genes are TRBV4-1 and TRBJ1-5; D call uncertain. The CDR3 covers 13 residues. The ends were cut back, 3 bases at V and 0 bases at J, with 3 bases in the middle. Germline CDR1 is MGHRA and CDR2 is YSYEKL. Here the CDR3 DNA reads TGCGCCAGCAGCCAGGGTAGCAATCAGCCCCAGCATTTT. Protein: CASSQGSNQPQHF.

The V gene is TRBV5-5, the J gene TRBJ1-2, with 7 bases lining up with TRBD1. Germline-derived CDR1 and CDR2 are SGHKS and YYEKEE (reference sequence). This CDR3 has 17 residues. With 4 bases clipped from V and 5 bases from J, the junction kept 17 bases outside the gene matches. CDR3 region: CASSPRVEGTAYYGYTF. The CDR3, as DNA: TGTGCCAGCAGCCCCCGAGTCGAAGGGACAGCTTATTATGGCTACACCTTC.

CDR3 loop: CASSSGLAGVLDEQYF. The CDR3 DNA follows: TGTGCCAGCAGTTCAGGACTAGCGGGAGTCTTGGACGAGCAGTACTTC. The chain uses TRBV27 and TRBJ2-7, with 13 bases identical to TRBD2. This CDR3 is built from 16 residues. The V gene's germline CDR1 is MNHEY and CDR2 SMNVEV (reference sequence). J lost 5 bases, V lost 4 bases, and 8 bases had no gene match.

The V gene is TRBV4-1, the J gene TRBJ1-1, with TRBD1 as a possible D gene (5 bases). The CDR3 has 15 residues. V gave up 4 bases and J gave up 1 base, with 13 bases separating them. CDR1 MGHRA and CDR2 YSYEKL come from the germline V gene. CDR3 protein: CASSLRGGENTEAFF. The CDR3 region has the DNA TGCGCCAGCAGCCTTCGGGGCGGGGAGAACACTGAAGCTTTCTTT.

The gene calls are TRBV5-4 and TRBJ2-1; D is unclear. Germline lookup yields CDR1 SGHNT and CDR2 YYREEE (reference sequence). The CDR3 runs 15 residues. V lost 6 bases to trimming and J lost 2 bases, with 15 bases between them. The CDR3 sequence: CASTPAESTYNEQFF. CDR3 in DNA: TGTGCCAGCACCCCTGCAGAAAGCACCTACAATGAGCAGTTCTTC.

This clone was observed once. This chain links TRBV4-1 with TRBJ2-2, with 7 bases lining up with TRBD1. The CDR3 length is 15 residues. Germline V gene lookup returns CDR1 MGHRA and CDR2 YSYEKL. J was trimmed by 0 bases and V by 4 bases; bases with no gene match: 2. Written as DNA, the CDR3 is TGCGCCAGCAGCCCGGGACAGACGAACACCGGGGAGCTGTTTTTT. Encoded protein: CASSPGQTNTGELFF.

This clone was detected once. The chain carries TRBV27 and TRBJ1-5, with a weak D call TRBD1 (6 bases). V lost 3 bases and J 7 bases, leaving 10 bases between the germline ends. Per the germline V gene, CDR1 is MNHEY and CDR2 is SMNVEV (reference sequence). The CDR3 is 13 residues long. The CDR3 DNA reads TGTGCCAGCAGTTTGGGGGGGCGGCAGCCCCAGCATTTT. It codes for CASSLGGRQPQHF.

The rearrangement joins TRBV7-3 to TRBJ2-2; D not certain. The CDR3 extends over 18 amino acids. Germline loops: CDR1 SGHTA, CDR2 FQGTGA. The V end was cut by 5 bases, the J end by 1 base, with 20 bases between. The CDR3 here is CASSTTVADHLNTGELFF. In DNA, the CDR3 is TGTGCCAGCAGCACAACAGTGGCGGACCATTTGAACACCGGGGAGCTGTTTTTT.

The rearrangement links TRBV23-1 to TRBJ2-3, with a possible D match to TRBD2 (6 bases). TRBV23-1 falls under the ORF class, with uncertain function. The CDR3 has 15 residues. The V gene lost 7 bases and the J gene lost 2 bases, with 16 bases spanning the gap. The CDR3: CASTMRAGPTDTQYF. The CDR3 bases are TGCGCCAGCACGATGAGGGCGGGACCCACAGATACGCAGTATTTT.

The chain joins TRBV7-8 to TRBJ1-5; D is ambiguous. CDR1 and CDR2 (germline): SGHVS, FQNEAQ. The CDR3 runs to 14 residues. Trimming left V 0 bases short and J 7 bases short, with 10 bases between. CDR3 DNA: TGTGCCAGCAGCTTAGCAGGGCGGAAACAGCCCCAGCATTTT. This codes for CASSLAGRKQPQHF.

This chain joins TRBV7-9 and TRBJ2-1; 9 bases are shared with TRBD2. This CDR3 region has 15 residues. V lost 6 bases, J lost 2 bases, and 5 bases stayed unmatched. Germline CDR1 and CDR2: SEHNR and FQNEAQ (reference sequence). As DNA, the CDR3 is TGTGCCAGCAGTGCCGGGACTAGCCCCTACAATGAGCAGTTCTTC. Its translation: CASSAGTSPYNEQFF.

The genes are TRBV7-8 and TRBJ1-1; D call uncertain. CDR1 is SGHVS and CDR2 is FQNEAQ in the germline V gene. Trimming left V 5 bases short and J 2 bases short, with 9 bases between. The CDR3 runs 13 residues. The CDR3 DNA is TGTGCCAGCAGCCTCGGCGCCAACACTGAAGCTTTCTTT. It translates to CASSLGANTEAFF.

CDR3 bases: TGTGCCAGCAGAGGCACTAACACCGGGGAGCTGTTTTTT. Protein product: CASRGTNTGELFF. This rearrangement joins TRBV5-4 to TRBJ2-2; D ambiguous. V was shortened by 5 bases and J by 2 bases, with 7 bases between the two germline ends. The CDR3 covers 13 residues. From germline, CDR1 is SGHNT and CDR2 YYREEE (reference sequence).

This clone was detected once. This chain uses TRBV21-1 with TRBJ1-4; TRBD1, the table's D call, was not compared with the DNA. TRBV21-1 is noted as a pseudogene. The length of the CDR3 is 16 residues. CDR3 in DNA: TGTGCCAGCAGCAAAAAAAAGGGGCCTGTCGGTGAAAAACTGTTTTTT. Protein product: CASSKKKGPVGEKLFF.

The rearrangement links TRBV7-8 to TRBJ2-6, with 7 bases aligning to TRBD1. Germline V gene data show CDR1 as SGHVS and CDR2 as FQNEAQ. The ends lost 5 bases at V and 2 bases at J; junction bases unmatched: 3. This CDR3 comprises 15 residues. Here the CDR3 DNA reads TGTGCCAGCAGCCCCGACAGGGCTGGGGCCAACGTCCTGACTTTC. Translation gives CASSPDRAGANVLTF.

This clone was detected only once. This sequence joins TRBV2 and TRBJ1-2; D is unclear. There are 11 residues in the CDR3. In germline, CDR1 is SNHLY, CDR2 FYNNEI. V lost 10 bases to trimming and J lost 5 bases, with 11 bases between them. In DNA form, the CDR3 reads TGTGCCACCCCAATGGAATATGGCTACACCTTC. As protein: CATPMEYGYTF.

The chain links TRBV28 to TRBJ1-2; D call uncertain. Germline CDR1 MDHEN, CDR2 SYDVKM. Trimming shortened V by 6 bases and J by 8 bases, and 19 bases separated the two germline ends. This CDR3 is 14 amino acids long. CDR3 nucleotides: TGTGCCAGCAGCTGGTGGCCAGGTGGGGAGGGCTACACCTTC. It translates to CASSWWPGGEGYTF.